This T cell receptor (beta chain) came from a study of blood T cell repertoires in COVID-19. Study summary: Samples representing acute and convalescent COVID-19 were sourced from the United States, Italy and Spain.

Clones were read by immunoSEQ multiplex PCR, and TCRdb kept only the in-frame ones, dropping some. The profile shows 350,000 to 500,000 clones, roughly 89% of them singletons. Enrolment of Seattle patients took place during active infection, and they were followed longitudinally. This clonotype was obtained from a man younger than 30 with COVID-19, enrolled during active disease. What was sequenced was peripheral blood.

The CDR3 DNA reads TGCGCCAGCAGCTTCCCCGGGACTAGCGGGAGCCATCCCTACGAGCAGTACTTC. Protein sequence: CASSFPGTSGSHPYEQYF. This rearrangement joins TRBV5-1 to TRBJ2-7; 14 positions match TRBD2. Germline V gene data show CDR1 as SGHRS and CDR2 as YFSETQ. The CDR3 runs to 18 residues. V dropped 2 bases and J dropped 2; count of bases not matched to a gene: 9.